This T cell receptor beta chain originates from a study of T cells in localized non-small cell lung cancer. Concerning this clone: Its matching antigen is unknown.

The CDR3 extends over 17 amino acids. CDR1 is KGHSH, CDR2 LQKENI, per germline. V lost 3 bases, J lost 0 bases, and 6 bases stayed unmatched. Here immunoSEQ multiplex PCR was the method, and the copy in TCRdb shows in-frame clones only, minus some. The sample records around 2,000 clones, approximately 20% being singletons. Findings of the study overall: Higher blood T cell density tracked longer overall survival. In uninvolved adjacent lung, T cell clonality reached its highest value, exceeding tumor.

This TCR came from a woman aged 40-69 years with stage I lung adenocarcinoma. V is TRBV18 and J is TRBJ2-1; the match to TRBD2 covers 9 bases. The material was lung tumor tissue, obtained before any cancer treatment. CDR3 loop: CASSPPSGVHSYNEQFF. The CDR3 nucleotides are TGTGCCAGCTCACCCCCTAGCGGGGTCCACTCCTACAATGAGCAGTTCTTC.